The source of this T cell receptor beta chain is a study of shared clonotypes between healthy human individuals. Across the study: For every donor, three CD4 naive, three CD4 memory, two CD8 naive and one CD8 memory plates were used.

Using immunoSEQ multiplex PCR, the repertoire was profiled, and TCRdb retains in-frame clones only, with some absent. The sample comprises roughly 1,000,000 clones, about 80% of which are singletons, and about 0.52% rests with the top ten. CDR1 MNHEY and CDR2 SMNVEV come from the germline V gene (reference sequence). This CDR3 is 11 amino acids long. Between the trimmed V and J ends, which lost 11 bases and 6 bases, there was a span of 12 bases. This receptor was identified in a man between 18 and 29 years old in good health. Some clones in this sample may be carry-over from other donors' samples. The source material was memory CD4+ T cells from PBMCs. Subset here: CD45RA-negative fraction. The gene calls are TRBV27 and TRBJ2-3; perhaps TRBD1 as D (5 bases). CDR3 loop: CASSNRDTQYF. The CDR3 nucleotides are TGTGCCTCCTCCAACAGGGATACGCAGTATTTT.